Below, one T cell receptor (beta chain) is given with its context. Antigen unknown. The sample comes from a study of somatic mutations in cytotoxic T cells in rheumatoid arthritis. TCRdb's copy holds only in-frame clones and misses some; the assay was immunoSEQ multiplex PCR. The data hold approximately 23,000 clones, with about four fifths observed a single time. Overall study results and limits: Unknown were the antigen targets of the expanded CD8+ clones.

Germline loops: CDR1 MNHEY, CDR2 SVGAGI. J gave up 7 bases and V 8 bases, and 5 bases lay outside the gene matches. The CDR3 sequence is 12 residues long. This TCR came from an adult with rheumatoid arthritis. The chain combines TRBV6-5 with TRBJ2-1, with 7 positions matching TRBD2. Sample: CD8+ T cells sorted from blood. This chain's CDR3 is CASGGGGNEQFF. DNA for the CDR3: TGTGCCAGCGGGGGGGGAGGGAATGAGCAGTTCTTC.